Given below is one T cell receptor beta chain in context. The table came from immunoSEQ multiplex PCR; TCRdb's copy has only in-frame clones and leaves some out. The sample has approximately 210,000 clones; approximately 84% are singletons. Per germline, CDR1 SGHNT and CDR2 YENEEA. The ends lost 5 bases at V and 0 bases at J; junction bases unmatched: 13. The CDR3 contains 19 residues. The data were taken from a study of blood T cell repertoires in COVID-19. Donors were grouped by their self-reported clinical history. The sequenced material came from PBMCs or T cells enriched from blood (not recorded which). The origin of this receptor is a man in his forties who had recovered from COVID-19. The chain couples TRBV11-3 to TRBJ2-2; 9 bases map to TRBD1. CDR3 nucleotide sequence: TGTGCCAGCAGCCACCCGACAGGGGGATCCGCGGCGAACACCGGGGAGCTGTTTTTT. Translation: CASSHPTGGSAANTGELFF.